This T cell receptor beta chain was identified during a study of response to subunit inactivated influenza vaccine. General observations from the study: Few new T cells, the authors suggested, are recruited by each seasonal influenza vaccination.

The germline CDR1 and CDR2 sequences are DFQATT and SNEGSKA (reference sequence). The CDR3 consists of 14 residues. With 5 bases removed from V and 0 bases from J, the gap between germline ends came to 14 bases. MiXCR, applied by TCRdb to the RT-PCR reads, yields one record per CDR3 protein. The sample lists approximately 500,000 distinct CDR3 sequences; roughly a quarter were seen once. This clonotype has more than one count but fewer than ten. Its target is unknown. These sequences were also reported in another study, on T cells expressing NK-cell markers. Turning to that study: Synthesis of TCR beta cDNA relied on 5'RACE template switching carrying UMIs. Obtained from sorted CD3+CD56+NKG2C+, CD3+CD56+NKG2C- and CD3+CD56-NKG2C+ T cells were the TCR beta repertoires. More than 5 of the donors carried dominant NKG2C+ clonotypes that took up roughly 1.0-8% of their CD8+ T cells. These clonotypes, the leaders elsewhere, also led the CD3+CD56-NKG2C+ fraction in four donors.

V gene TRBV20-1 combines with J gene TRBJ2-7, with D perhaps matching TRBD1 (6 bases). This clonotype originated in a man aged 50-60 years who received an inactivated influenza vaccine. Sequenced material: CD4+ T cells sorted from PBMCs, taken 12 days after vaccination. The CDR3 here is CSAATGLSSYEQYF. The CDR3 DNA reads TGCAGTGCTGCGACAGGCTTAAGCTCCTACGAGCAGTACTTC.